This note documents a single T cell receptor (beta chain) sequence. The sample originates from a study of blood T cell repertoires in COVID-19. Study as a whole: The analysed material was cDNA or gDNA that came from T cells, B-cell-depleted T cells, or PBMCs.

TCRdb's table, derived via immunoSEQ multiplex PCR, lists solely in-frame clones and lacks some. The sample lists approximately 94,000 clones, around 88% seen once, with 5% in the top ten. The CDR3 contains 14 residues. Germline CDR1 reads SGHRS; CDR2 reads YFSETQ. The V end was cut by 4 bases, the J end by 2 bases, with 11 bases between. The chain has TRBV5-1 and TRBJ2-3; TRBD2 might be the D (6 bases). Sample: peripheral blood. The source is a human donor in a cohort sampled during active COVID-19. Written as DNA, the CDR3 is TGCGCCAGCAGCCGGGGGACCTCCACAGATACGCAGTATTTT. Residues: CASSRGTSTDTQYF.